This T cell receptor beta chain was retrieved from a study of cytomegalovirus exposure and HLA in healthy donors. In the study overall: Genotyping of some 400 donors showed that around 86% belonged to the Caucasian-associated ancestry cluster.

Donors counted as nominally healthy when sampled, yet unrecorded immune exposures were likely. In this sample, this clone turned up a few times. The antigen remains undetermined. Study observations and caveats: An ancestry cluster, one associated with Asian ancestry, reportedly showed fewer N-insertions than the approximately 720-donor mean in a later analysis.

PCR employed 60 Vbeta and 13 Jbeta primers. TCRdb's copy holds only in-frame clones and misses some; the assay was immunoSEQ multiplex PCR. The sample lists about 180,000 clones, 76% occurring once. This CDR3 has 15 residues. Per germline, CDR1 MNHEY and CDR2 SVGAGI. V was pared by 6 bases and J by 3 bases, with 15 bases between. The clonotype originates from a man between 18 and 29 years old in good health and CMV-seronegative. The chain links TRBV6-5 to TRBJ2-1; the D gene is possibly TRBD2 (5 bases). What was sequenced was PBMCs. The CDR3 DNA reads as TGTGCCAGCAGGAGCCGCTGGGCGGGCTACAATGAGCAGTTCTTC. It specifies CASRSRWAGYNEQFF.